Listed here are 11 T cell receptor beta chains from one sample, sequenced in a study of control samples from healthy donors and cancer patients. Sequenced by immunoSEQ multiplex PCR; TCRdb stores in-frame clones only, minus some. The table records around 22,000 clones, approximately 80% of them present only once. The specimen sequenced was PBMCs. These receptors all come from a man aged 55 to 70 with head and neck cancer.

This chain uses TRBV28 with TRBJ2-7; TRBD1 matches at 7 bases. Germline V gene lookup returns CDR1 MDHEN and CDR2 SYDVKM. V gave up 6 bases and J gave up 6 bases; unmatched junction bases: 8. CDR3 length equals 13 residues. The CDR3 reads CASRRNAGGEQYF. The CDR3 nucleotides read TGTGCCAGCAGACGTAACGCAGGGGGCGAGCAGTACTTC.

The chain links TRBV19 to TRBJ1-1; no firm D call. There are 14 residues in the CDR3. The V gene lost 3 bases and the J gene lost 0 bases, with 8 bases spanning the gap. Germline lookup yields CDR1 LNHDA and CDR2 SQIVND (reference sequence). The chain's CDR3 is CASSIHEMNTEAFF. CDR3 DNA sequence: TGTGCCAGTAGTATTCACGAGATGAACACTGAAGCTTTCTTT.

This chain connects TRBV11-3 to TRBJ1-1; no clear D gene. Germline V CDR1 and CDR2: SGHNT, YENEEA. Trimming pared 8 bases from V and 0 bases from J, leaving 13 bases between. The CDR3 runs to 14 residues. In nucleotides, the CDR3 is TGTGCCAGCGGGCTGGGCAGGTTGAACACTGAAGCTTTCTTT. Amino acids: CASGLGRLNTEAFF.

This clone is a singleton in its sample. The V call is TRBV6-5, the J call TRBJ1-4; no firm D call. This CDR3 has 13 amino acids. Trimming pared 5 bases from V and 5 bases from J, leaving 9 bases between. CDR1 MNHEY and CDR2 SVGAGI come from the germline V gene. CDR3: CASSPRRNEKLFF. In DNA, the CDR3 is TGTGCCAGCAGTCCCCGGAGGAATGAAAAACTGTTTTTT.

This rearrangement joins TRBV9 to TRBJ2-6; D unclear. CDR1 SGDLS and CDR2 YYNGEE come from the germline V gene. The CDR3 contains 16 residues. V lost 2 bases to trimming and J lost 0 bases, with 9 bases between them. CDR3 sequence reads: CASSVRPSSGANVLTF. The CDR3 nucleotides read TGTGCCAGCAGCGTCCGTCCCAGCTCTGGGGCCAACGTCCTGACTTTC.

The rearrangement joins TRBV7-6 to TRBJ2-1, with TRBD2 as a possible D gene (6 bases). Looked up from germline, CDR1 is SGHVS and CDR2 is FNYEAQ. The CDR3 is made up of 16 amino acids. V was pared by 1 base and J by 5 bases, with 15 bases between. The chain's CDR3 is CASSLVGGRGNNEQFF. The DNA for the CDR3 is TGTGCCAGCAGCTTAGTGGGTGGGCGGGGAAACAATGAGCAGTTCTTC.

The genes are TRBV5-1 and TRBJ2-7, with D perhaps being TRBD1 or TRBD2 (5 bases each). Germline values: CDR1 SGHRS, CDR2 YFSETQ. The V end was cut by 4 bases, the J end by 2 bases, with 13 bases between. The CDR3 totals 14 residues. The CDR3 sequence is CASSPWDLPYEQYF. The CDR3, as DNA: TGCGCCAGCAGCCCATGGGACCTCCCCTACGAGCAGTACTTC. Supplemented by reference TRBV5-1 and TRBJ2-7, the full variable domain reads KAGVTQTPRYLIKTRGQQVTLSCSPISGHRSVSWYQQTPGQGLQFLFEYFSETQRNKGNFPGRFSGRQFSNSRSEMNVSTLELGDSALYLCASSPWDLPYEQYFGPGTRLTVT.

The sample holds one count of this clone. This rearrangement joins TRBV9 to TRBJ1-2; a possible D gene is TRBD1 (5 bases). Deletions cut 4 bases from V and 6 bases from J, with 28 bases between. There are 18 residues in the CDR3. Germline CDR1 and CDR2: SGDLS and YYNGEE. CDR3 bases: TGTGCCAGCAGCTCCACCCGGGACCACCTTCCCTTAAGGGATGGCTACACCTTC. This sequence encodes CASSSTRDHLPLRDGYTF.

The CDR3 sequence is CASSLDRNQPQHF. CDR3 in DNA: TGTGCCAGCAGCTTAGACCGGAATCAGCCCCAGCATTTT. The genes are TRBV7-2 and TRBJ1-5; D is uncertain. This CDR3 comprises 13 residues. Germline CDR1 is SGHTA and CDR2 is FQGNSA. V was pared by 1 base and J by 4 bases, with 5 bases between. Full variable domain (remainder filled in from reference TRBV7-2 and TRBJ1-5): GAGVSQSPSNKVTEKGKDVELRCDPISGHTALYWYRQSLGQGLEFLIYFQGNSAPDKSGLPSDRFSAERTGGSVSTLTIQRTQQEDSAVYLCASSLDRNQPQHFGDGTRLSIL.

The chain links TRBV5-5 to TRBJ2-7; 9 bases map to TRBD1. The CDR3 totals 14 residues. V lost 5 bases and J lost 3; bases outside the gene matches: 6. Germline lookup yields CDR1 SGHKS and CDR2 YYEKEE (reference sequence). CDR3 residues: CASSPGTGYYEQYF. CDR3 bases: TGTGCCAGCAGTCCCGGGACAGGGTACTACGAGCAGTACTTC.

This chain joins TRBV27 and TRBJ2-3; TRBD2 matches at 7 bases. Germline V lookup: CDR1 MNHEY, CDR2 SMNVEV (reference sequence). The CDR3 totals 14 residues. The junction had 7 bases not matched to a gene; V was cut back by 8 bases and J by 2 bases. DNA of the CDR3: TGTGCCAGCGCAGGTGGGGGGGTCACAGATACGCAGTATTTT. This gives the protein CASAGGGVTDTQYF.